This TCR beta chain was obtained from a study of T cells after yellow fever vaccination. Ten or more counts support this clonotype. What it binds is not known. MiXCR, run by TCRdb on the 5' RACE reads, gives a single entry per CDR3 protein. The sample yields 200,000 to 250,000 distinct CDR3 sequences, less than 3.5% seen once. Whole-study results and caveats: Highly abundant clonotypes carried over from the bulk population could end up in FACS-sorted repertoires as contaminants. Some clonotypes were seen in both the CD4 and the CD8 compartments. These made up a small share and likely arose from convergent recombination. At around 96% for CD4 and approximately 88% for CD8, most primary-vaccination clones showed up again after the booster.

The sequenced sample was CD4+ T cells sorted from PBMCs, obtained 10 days after the yellow fever booster vaccination. This sequence was found in a man aged 18 to 29 who received the YFV17D yellow fever vaccine.

The CDR3 DNA follows: TGTGCCAGCAGCCAACAGGGGGCAGGGGATGAGCAGTTCTTC. Amino acid sequence: CASSQQGAGDEQFF. This chain connects TRBV12-3 or TRBV12-4 to TRBJ2-1; TRBD1 agrees at 9 bases. V lost 6 bases, J lost 8 bases, and 8 bases stayed unmatched. The CDR3 has 14 residues.